This T cell receptor (beta chain) was found in a study of T-cell reconstitution after alpha-beta-depleted transplantation in children. Overall study results and limits: From surviving recipient T cells and thymic progenitors came the high day-60 TCRbeta diversity observed in some patients. By about two months after transplant, alpha-beta T cells reportedly arose from several hundred graft clones that had expanded. One year after transplant, T-cell counts and diversity came mostly from newly produced T cells.

During its preparation, the TCRbeta library received unique molecular identifiers. TCRdb re-derived calls from the PCR reads in MiXCR, one entry per CDR3 protein. This sample has about 540,000 distinct CDR3 sequences; 25% to 30% occur once, and the top ten carry around a third. The sample holds a few counts of this clonotype. Its antigen remains unidentified. Specimen: PBMCs, collected before TCRalphabeta/CD19-depleted stem cell transplant. The TCR comes from a boy under two years old with Wiskott-Aldrich syndrome, due to receive a stem cell transplant.

The CDR3, as DNA: TGTGCCAGCACTGACAGGGAACAGACCCAGTACTTC. Its translation: CASTDREQTQYF. The chain has TRBV6-6 and TRBJ2-5; 7 bases are shared with TRBD1. The V gene end was trimmed by 7 bases and the J gene end by 6 bases; junction bases not matched to a gene: 5. This CDR3 region has 12 residues. Germline values: CDR1 MNHNY, CDR2 SVGAGI (reference sequence).